This is a list of T cell receptor beta chains from one sample in a study of T cell changes during pregnancy in multiple sclerosis. Sequencing used immunoSEQ multiplex PCR; TCRdb keeps in-frame clones, though not all of them. The data show 40,000 to 55,000 clones, around nine tenths seen once. This sample comprised CD4+ T cells from peripheral blood mononuclear cells, obtained before pregnancy. Receptors originate from a female donor with multiple sclerosis, enrolled in a pregnancy study. Both conserved end residues are part of each CDR3. The D gene is left open where the match is weak.

>TRBD2|TRBV7-2|TRBJ2-3
CASSYRTSGWDTQYF
>TRBD2|TRBV5-1|TRBJ2-1
CASSLTSGSLSYNEQFF
>NA|TRBV5-1|TRBJ2-1
CASSFGPNWNEQFF
>NA|TRBV11-3|TRBJ2-4
CASSLGGENIQYF
>NA|TRBV11-2|TRBJ2-7
CASSSIDGSSYEQYF
>TRBD2|TRBV19|TRBJ2-7
CASGQGLVYEQYF
>NA|TRBV6-6|TRBJ1-1
CASSYQGRRTEAFF
>NA|TRBV29-1|TRBJ2-7
CSVRLQGGHEQYF
>NA|TRBV4-1|TRBJ2-1
CASSQERAGYNEQFF
>TRBD2|TRBV4-2|TRBJ2-5
CASSQGLAGAGETQYF
>NA|TRBV7-2|TRBJ2-7
CASGDNHEQYF
>TRBD2|TRBV7-9|TRBJ2-1
CASSLSPAAGVKAEQFF
>NA|TRBV28|TRBJ1-2
CASSPPPDYGYTF
>NA|TRBV6-1|TRBJ2-1
CASSEARAGGHEQFF
>TRBD1|TRBV5-5|TRBJ1-1
CASSFSGQGDTEAFF
>NA|TRBV7-9|TRBJ1-1
CASTWVRGVAFF
>NA|TRBV6-6|TRBJ2-7
CASSYPNLEQYF
>NA|TRBV7-9|TRBJ2-5
CASSLAYQETQYF
>NA|TRBV30|TRBJ1-1
CAWSVVRGMNTEAFF
>TRBD2|TRBV5-1|TRBJ2-1
CASSLPSGISYNEQFF
>NA|TRBV5-4|TRBJ2-3
CASSLVSSTDTQYF
>NA|TRBV5-6|TRBJ1-1
CASSGPGNTEAFF
>NA|TRBV5-6|TRBJ1-5
CASSPPGANQPQHF
>TRBD2|TRBV27|TRBJ2-2
CASRVYSGRTSGELFF
>NA|TRBV6-5|TRBJ2-7
CASSYGREQYF
>NA|TRBV10-1|TRBJ2-3
CASGKGQGTDTQYF
>NA|TRBV5-1|TRBJ2-7
CASSFRGAHEQYF
>TRBD2|TRBV10-3|TRBJ2-1
CATRSSGLAGVKLNEQFF
>NA|TRBV4-1|TRBJ1-5
CASSQDEGQPQHF
>NA|TRBV2|TRBJ2-3
CASHLYTDTQYF
>TRBD1|TRBV4-2|TRBJ2-1
CASSQGGGQASSGQFF
>TRBD1|TRBV27|TRBJ1-2
CASSSGQGYYGYTF